This T cell receptor beta chain was retrieved from a study of sequential checkpoint blockade in melanoma. Overall study: Patients were randomized 1:1 to nivolumab-then-ipilimumab or ipilimumab-then-nivolumab first-line. 90 to 95 pretreatment tumor DNA samples were TCRβ immunosequenced. Matched biopsies came pretreatment and at week 13 for some 22 patients.

TCRdb keeps only in-frame clones here, not all; method: immunoSEQ multiplex PCR. Among 2,300 or so clones listed, approximately 33% were seen once. Of note for this clone: Antigen specificity is unknown.

V lost 4 bases and J lost 0; bases outside the gene matches: 9. The CDR3 extends over 16 amino acids. Germline CDR1 and CDR2: SGHRS and YFSETQ. Study conclusions and caveats: Clinical benefit was about 30 times likelier when tumor T-cell fraction and clonality increased.

The treatment here: randomized to nivolumab then ipilimumab (arm A) or the reverse (arm B). The TCR sequence derives from a human donor with melanoma. The specimen was tumor tissue (inferred from file names), collected from a patient given nivolumab and ipilimumab in sequence. J is TRBJ2-7 and V is TRBV5-1; 8 bases line up with TRBD2. CDR3 loop: CASSPTSGGASYEQYF. CDR3 sequence (DNA): TGCGCCAGCAGCCCGACGAGCGGGGGAGCCTCCTACGAGCAGTACTTC.